Listed below are T cell receptor beta chains from one sample, sequenced in a study of blood T cell repertoires in COVID-19. Profiling relied on immunoSEQ multiplex PCR, and the TCRdb table lists in-frame clones only, not all of them. The sample contains roughly 170,000 clones, around 67% of which appear only once. The sample consisted of peripheral blood. The receptors originated from a woman older than 75 with acute or convalescent COVID-19. CDR3s include the opening cysteine and the closing phenylalanine or tryptophan.

len: 16; j_gene: TRBJ2-1; v_gene: TRBV7-8; CDR3aa: CASSSPGTSGRGEQFF
len: 16; j_gene: TRBJ2-3; v_gene: TRBV5-1; CDR3aa: CASRLAGGGNTDTQYF
len: 15; j_gene: TRBJ2-1; v_gene: TRBV10-1; CDR3aa: CASSGGGFSYNEQFF
len: 13; j_gene: TRBJ1-1; v_gene: TRBV6-4; CDR3aa: CASSRGVNTEAFF
len: 15; j_gene: TRBJ2-7; v_gene: TRBV5-8; CDR3aa: CASSFVTSGTYEQYF
len: 14; j_gene: TRBJ1-5; v_gene: TRBV2; CDR3aa: CASSEATEDQPQHF
len: 12; j_gene: TRBJ2-5; v_gene: TRBV15; CDR3aa: CATSRSEETQYF
len: 15; j_gene: TRBJ2-7; v_gene: TRBV28; CDR3aa: CASSTAGTSSYEQYF
len: 19; j_gene: TRBJ1-5; v_gene: TRBV7-8; CDR3aa: CASSLNGTVFLYSNQPQHF
len: 14; j_gene: TRBJ2-3; v_gene: TRBV6-5; CDR3aa: CASSYGGSGDTQYF
len: 16; j_gene: TRBJ2-3; v_gene: TRBV5-1; CDR3aa: CASLAEVGTGADTQYF
len: 16; j_gene: TRBJ2-7; v_gene: TRBV19; CDR3aa: CASSTGQGLGKYEQYF
len: 15; j_gene: TRBJ1-3; v_gene: TRBV28; CDR3aa: CASSFSTSSGNTIYF
len: 15; j_gene: TRBJ2-2; v_gene: TRBV9; CDR3aa: CASSTRVVNTGELFF
len: 12; j_gene: TRBJ2-7; v_gene: TRBV28; CDR3aa: CASAQGAYEQYF
len: 14; j_gene: TRBJ1-4; v_gene: TRBV19; CDR3aa: CASGPGTANEKLFF
len: 16; j_gene: TRBJ2-5; v_gene: TRBV28; CDR3aa: CASSPGLAGGSETQYF
len: 15; j_gene: TRBJ1-6; v_gene: TRBV4-2; CDR3aa: CASSQDLVSNSPLHF
len: 14; j_gene: TRBJ1-1; v_gene: TRBV28; CDR3aa: CASRLIQENTEAFF
len: 11; j_gene: TRBJ2-1; v_gene: TRBV6-5; CDR3aa: CASSLRAEQFF
len: 16; j_gene: TRBJ2-7; v_gene: TRBV4-2; CDR3aa: CASSQVVSYSSYEQYF
len: 15; j_gene: TRBJ1-1; v_gene: TRBV29-1; CDR3aa: CSVVDPQRGGTEAFF
len: 16; j_gene: TRBJ2-1; v_gene: TRBV28; CDR3aa: CASTRPLPLSYNEQFF
len: 16; j_gene: TRBJ1-3; v_gene: TRBV25-1; CDR3aa: CASSGITVTSGNTIYF
len: 17; j_gene: TRBJ1-3; v_gene: TRBV18; CDR3aa: CASSPFQRGSSGNTIYF
len: 14; j_gene: TRBJ2-2; v_gene: TRBV29-1; CDR3aa: CSVASGSITGELFF
len: 12; j_gene: TRBJ1-5; v_gene: TRBV18; CDR3aa: CASSRPDQPQHF
len: 12; j_gene: TRBJ1-2; v_gene: TRBV28; CDR3aa: CASSSPGSGYTF
len: 14; j_gene: TRBJ1-4; v_gene: TRBV7-9; CDR3aa: CASSLRQTNEKLFF
len: 14; j_gene: TRBJ2-5; v_gene: TRBV19; CDR3aa: CASSTGTRGETQYF
len: 16; j_gene: TRBJ2-7; v_gene: TRBV28; CDR3aa: CASSPPGTGTGNEQYF
len: 13; j_gene: TRBJ2-7; v_gene: TRBV6-5; CDR3aa: CASSPLSSYEQYF
len: 15; j_gene: TRBJ1-2; v_gene: TRBV5-1; CDR3aa: CASSLGGTGEVGYTF
len: 14; j_gene: TRBJ1-2; v_gene: TRBV19; CDR3aa: CASSMDMANYGYTF
len: 15; j_gene: TRBJ2-1; v_gene: TRBV28; CDR3aa: CASSLMGTGYNEQFF
len: 15; j_gene: TRBJ2-2; v_gene: TRBV27; CDR3aa: CASSRSGTYTGELFF
len: 14; j_gene: TRBJ1-4; v_gene: TRBV6-2/TRBV6-3; CDR3aa: CASSDRRDNEKLFF
len: 13; j_gene: TRBJ2-7; v_gene: TRBV19; CDR3aa: CASSWGGNYEQYF
len: 15; j_gene: TRBJ1-5; v_gene: TRBV23-1; CDR3aa: CASSQWVPRGQPQHF
len: 15; j_gene: TRBJ2-7; v_gene: TRBV7-2; CDR3aa: CASSLSNRVAYEQYF
len: 15; j_gene: TRBJ1-4; v_gene: TRBV19; CDR3aa: CASSPQGGTNEKLFF
len: 15; j_gene: TRBJ1-6; v_gene: TRBV9; CDR3aa: CASSASRDSNSPLHF
len: 14; j_gene: TRBJ2-1; v_gene: TRBV30; CDR3aa: CAWRFGGRYNEQFF
len: 16; j_gene: TRBJ1-1; v_gene: TRBV9; CDR3aa: CASSVGGTGLSTEAFF
len: 13; j_gene: TRBJ1-1; v_gene: TRBV28; CDR3aa: CATFLGTATEAFF
len: 12; j_gene: TRBJ1-1; v_gene: TRBV9; CDR3aa: CASDGQVTEAFF
len: 13; j_gene: TRBJ2-2; v_gene: TRBV29-1; CDR3aa: CSVDRADTGELFF
len: 14; j_gene: TRBJ2-7; v_gene: TRBV7-2; CDR3aa: CASSLSVPGYEQYF
len: 14; j_gene: TRBJ1-1; v_gene: TRBV7-3; CDR3aa: CASSLNGRNTEAFF
len: 15; j_gene: TRBJ1-5; v_gene: TRBV6-5; CDR3aa: CASRDSGSFGQPQHF
len: 14; j_gene: TRBJ1-4; v_gene: TRBV7-2; CDR3aa: CASSLKGAEGKLFF
len: 13; j_gene: TRBJ2-3; v_gene: TRBV18; CDR3aa: CASSPPATDTQYF
len: 15; j_gene: TRBJ2-5; v_gene: TRBV6-2/TRBV6-3; CDR3aa: CASSYSRFGGETQYF
len: 18; j_gene: TRBJ2-1; v_gene: TRBV10-3; CDR3aa: CAISPGSGRASSYNEQFF
len: 12; j_gene: TRBJ1-2; v_gene: TRBV28; CDR3aa: CASSFNIYGYTF